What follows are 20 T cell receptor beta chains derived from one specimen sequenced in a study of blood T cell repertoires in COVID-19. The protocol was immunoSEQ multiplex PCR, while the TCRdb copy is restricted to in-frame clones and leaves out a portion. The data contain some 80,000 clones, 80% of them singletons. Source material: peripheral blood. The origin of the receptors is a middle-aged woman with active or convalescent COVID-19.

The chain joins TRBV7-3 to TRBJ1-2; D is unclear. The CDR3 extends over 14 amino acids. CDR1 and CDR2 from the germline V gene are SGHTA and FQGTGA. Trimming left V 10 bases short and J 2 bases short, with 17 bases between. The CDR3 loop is CATLRTGNNYGYTF. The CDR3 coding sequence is TGTGCCACCCTCAGGACCGGGAACAACTATGGCTACACCTTC.

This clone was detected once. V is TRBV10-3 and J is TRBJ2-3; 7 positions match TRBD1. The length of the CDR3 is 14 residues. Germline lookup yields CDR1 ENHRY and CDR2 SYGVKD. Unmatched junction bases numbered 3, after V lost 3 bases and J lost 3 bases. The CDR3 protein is CAISDSTGTDTQYF. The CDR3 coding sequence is TGTGCCATCAGTGACTCGACAGGGACAGATACGCAGTATTTT.

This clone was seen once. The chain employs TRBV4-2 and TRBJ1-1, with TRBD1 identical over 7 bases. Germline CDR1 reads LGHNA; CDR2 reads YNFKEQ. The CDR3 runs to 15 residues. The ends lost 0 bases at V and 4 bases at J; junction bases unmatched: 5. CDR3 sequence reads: CASSQDSPGGTEAFF. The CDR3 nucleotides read TGTGCCAGCAGCCAAGATTCTCCAGGGGGCACTGAAGCTTTCTTT.

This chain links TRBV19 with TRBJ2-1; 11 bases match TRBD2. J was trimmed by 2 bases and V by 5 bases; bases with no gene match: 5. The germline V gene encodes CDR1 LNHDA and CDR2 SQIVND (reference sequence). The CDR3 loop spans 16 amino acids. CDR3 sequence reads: CASSLASGGPYNEQFF. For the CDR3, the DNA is TGTGCCAGTAGTCTGGCTAGCGGGGGGCCCTACAATGAGCAGTTCTTC.

Here the CDR3 DNA reads TGTGCCAGCAGTTACCTTCCCGGGACCGGGGAGCTGTTTTTT. This encodes CASSYLPGTGELFF. This chain links TRBV6-4 with TRBJ2-2; D unclear. Germline lookup yields CDR1 MRHNA and CDR2 SNTAGT. V lost 5 bases to trimming and J lost 5 bases, with 12 bases between them. This CDR3 is 14 amino acids long.

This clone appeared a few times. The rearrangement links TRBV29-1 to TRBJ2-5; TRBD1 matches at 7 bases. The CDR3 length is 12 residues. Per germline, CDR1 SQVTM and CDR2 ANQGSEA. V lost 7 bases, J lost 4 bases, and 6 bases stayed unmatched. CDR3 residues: CSEGATTETQYF. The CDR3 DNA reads TGCAGCGAGGGGGCGACTACAGAGACCCAGTACTTC. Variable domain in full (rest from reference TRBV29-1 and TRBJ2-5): SAVISQKPSRDICQRGTSLTIQCQVDSQVTMMFWYRQQPGQSLTLIATANQGSEATYESGFVIDKFPISRPNLTFSTLTVSNMSPEDSSIYLCSEGATTETQYFGPGTRLLVL.

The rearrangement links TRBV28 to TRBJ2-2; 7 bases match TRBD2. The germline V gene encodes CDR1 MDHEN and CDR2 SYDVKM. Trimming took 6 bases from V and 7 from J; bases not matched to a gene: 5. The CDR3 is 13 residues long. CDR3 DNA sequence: TGTGCCAGCAGCCCTAGCGGAGTCGGGGAGCTGTTTTTT. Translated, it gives CASSPSGVGELFF.

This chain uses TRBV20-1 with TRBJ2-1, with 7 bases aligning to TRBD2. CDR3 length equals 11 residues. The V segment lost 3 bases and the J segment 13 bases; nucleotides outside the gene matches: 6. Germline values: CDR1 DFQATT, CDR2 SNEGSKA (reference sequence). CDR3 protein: CSASDGGRQFF. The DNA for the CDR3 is TGCAGTGCTAGCGATGGCGGGAGACAGTTCTTC.

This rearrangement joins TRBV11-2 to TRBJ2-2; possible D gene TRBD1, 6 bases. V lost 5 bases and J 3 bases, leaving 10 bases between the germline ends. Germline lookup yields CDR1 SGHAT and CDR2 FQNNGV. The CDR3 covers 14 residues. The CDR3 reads CASSLRGHTGELFF. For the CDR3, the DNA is TGTGCCAGCAGCCTCAGGGGACACACCGGGGAGCTGTTTTTT.

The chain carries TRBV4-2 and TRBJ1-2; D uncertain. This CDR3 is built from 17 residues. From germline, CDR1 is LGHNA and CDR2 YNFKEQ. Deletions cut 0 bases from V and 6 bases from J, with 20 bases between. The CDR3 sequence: CASSQDPDEWGGHGYTF. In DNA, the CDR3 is TGTGCCAGCAGCCAAGATCCGGACGAATGGGGAGGGCATGGCTACACCTTC.

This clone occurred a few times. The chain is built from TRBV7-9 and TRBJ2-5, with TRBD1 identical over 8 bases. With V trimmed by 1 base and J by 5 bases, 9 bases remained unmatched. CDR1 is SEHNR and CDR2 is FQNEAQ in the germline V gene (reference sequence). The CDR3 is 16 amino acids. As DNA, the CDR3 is TGTGCCAGCAGCTTAGGGCAGGGGGCGCCGGGGGAGACCCAGTACTTC. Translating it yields CASSLGQGAPGETQYF.

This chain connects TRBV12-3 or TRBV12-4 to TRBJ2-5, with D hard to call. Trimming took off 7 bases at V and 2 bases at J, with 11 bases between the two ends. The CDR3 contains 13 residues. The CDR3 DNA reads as TGTGCCAGCACCCTTCCCCCTCAAGAGACCCAGTACTTC. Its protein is CASTLPPQETQYF.

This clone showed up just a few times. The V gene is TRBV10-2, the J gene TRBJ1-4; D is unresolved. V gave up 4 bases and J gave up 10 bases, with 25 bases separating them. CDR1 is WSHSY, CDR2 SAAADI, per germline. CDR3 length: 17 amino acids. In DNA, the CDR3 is TGCGCCAGCAGTGGGGCAGGCCCGGTCGCCCCGATCGGAAAACTGTTTTTT. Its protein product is CASSGAGPVAPIGKLFF.

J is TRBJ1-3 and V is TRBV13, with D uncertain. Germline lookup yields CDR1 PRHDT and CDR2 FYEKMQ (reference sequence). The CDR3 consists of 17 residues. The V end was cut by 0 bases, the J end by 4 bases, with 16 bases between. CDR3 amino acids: CASSLGRGLRGGNTIYF. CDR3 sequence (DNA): TGTGCCAGCAGCTTAGGCCGAGGGTTACGAGGGGGAAACACCATATATTTT.

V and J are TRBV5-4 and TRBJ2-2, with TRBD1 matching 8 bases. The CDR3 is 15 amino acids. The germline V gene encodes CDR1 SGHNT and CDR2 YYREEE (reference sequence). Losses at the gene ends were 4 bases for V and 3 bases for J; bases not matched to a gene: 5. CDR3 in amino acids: CASSPGQGYTGELFF. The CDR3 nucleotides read TGTGCCAGCAGCCCCGGACAGGGCTACACCGGGGAGCTGTTTTTT.

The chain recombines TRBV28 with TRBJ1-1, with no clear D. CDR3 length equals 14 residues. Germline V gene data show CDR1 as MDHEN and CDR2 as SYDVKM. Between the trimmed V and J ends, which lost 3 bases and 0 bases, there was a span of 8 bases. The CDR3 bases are TGTGCCAGCAGTTTTGTAGACATGAACACTGAAGCTTTCTTT. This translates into CASSFVDMNTEAFF.

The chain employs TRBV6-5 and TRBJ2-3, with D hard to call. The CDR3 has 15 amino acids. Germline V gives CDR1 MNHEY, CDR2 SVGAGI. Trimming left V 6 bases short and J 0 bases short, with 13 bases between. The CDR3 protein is CASSWRLPSTDTQYF. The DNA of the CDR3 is TGTGCCAGCAGCTGGAGACTTCCTAGCACAGATACGCAGTATTTT.

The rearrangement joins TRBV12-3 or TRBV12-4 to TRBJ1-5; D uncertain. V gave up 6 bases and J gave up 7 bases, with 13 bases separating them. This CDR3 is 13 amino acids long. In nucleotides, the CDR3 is TGTGCCAGCAGCTCCGTACAGAACCAGCCCCAGCATTTT. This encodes CASSSVQNQPQHF.

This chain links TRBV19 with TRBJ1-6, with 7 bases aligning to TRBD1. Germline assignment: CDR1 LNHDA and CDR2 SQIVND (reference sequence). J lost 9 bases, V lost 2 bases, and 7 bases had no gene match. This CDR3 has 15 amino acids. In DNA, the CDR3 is TGTGCCAGTAGTATACGTGGGACAGATACTTCACCCCTCCACTTT. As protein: CASSIRGTDTSPLHF.

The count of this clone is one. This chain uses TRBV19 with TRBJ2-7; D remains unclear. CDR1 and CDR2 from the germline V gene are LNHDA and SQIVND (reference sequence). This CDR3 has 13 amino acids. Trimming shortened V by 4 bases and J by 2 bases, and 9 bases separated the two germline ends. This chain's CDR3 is CASSKQVAYEQYF. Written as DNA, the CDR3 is TGTGCCAGTAGTAAGCAGGTAGCCTACGAGCAGTACTTC.